This T cell receptor beta chain was sequenced during a study of control samples from healthy donors and cancer patients. TCRdb keeps only in-frame clones here, not all; method: immunoSEQ multiplex PCR. Of about 160,000 clones listed, around 95% are singletons. This receptor was obtained from a woman aged 40 to 49 in good health. Sequenced: blood.

CDR3 amino acids: CASSFGGPGEQYF. CDR3 nucleotide sequence: TGTGCCAGCAGTTTTGGCGGCCCGGGAGAGCAGTACTTC. V is TRBV12-3 or TRBV12-4 and J is TRBJ2-7, with D maybe TRBD2 (5 bases). Deletions cut 3 bases from V and 7 bases from J, with 13 bases between. This CDR3 comprises 13 residues.